This TCR beta chain was identified during a study of T cell responses to AZD1222 COVID-19 vaccine. Notes on the study in general: Increases in Spike-specific TCR breadth and depth were seen after two AZD1222 doses.

V shed 4 bases and J 9 bases; nucleotides not matched to a gene: 3. The length of the CDR3 is 12 residues. Germline CDR1 GTSNPN, CDR2 SVGIG (reference sequence). A note on this clone: The antigen is not known.

Here immunoSEQ multiplex PCR was the method, and the copy in TCRdb shows in-frame clones only, minus some. Of tens of thousands of clones in the sample, about three quarters were seen once. The V and J genes are TRBV30 and TRBJ2-5; 12 bases match TRBD2. This sample comprised peripheral blood, obtained on day 0 of AZD1222 vaccination. The source is an adult in good health. DNA of the CDR3: TGTGCCTGGACGACTAGCGGGGGTTCCCAGTACTTC. Translation gives CAWTTSGGSQYF. The entire variable domain, with the rest obtained from reference TRBV30 and TRBJ2-5, is as follows: SQTIHQWPATLVQPVGSPLSLECTVEGTSNPNLYWYRQAAGRGLQLLFYSVGIGQISSEVPQNLSASRPQDRQFILSSKKLLLSDSGFYLCAWTTSGGSQYFGPGTRLLVL.